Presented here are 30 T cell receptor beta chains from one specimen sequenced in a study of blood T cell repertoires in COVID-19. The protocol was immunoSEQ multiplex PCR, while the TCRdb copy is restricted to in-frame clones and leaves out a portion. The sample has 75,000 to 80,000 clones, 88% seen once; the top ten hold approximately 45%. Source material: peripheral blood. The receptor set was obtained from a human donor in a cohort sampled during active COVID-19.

CDR3 amino acids: CAWSDRGTEAFF. The CDR3 DNA reads as TGTGCCTGGAGTGACAGGGGCACTGAAGCTTTCTTT. The chain recombines TRBV30 with TRBJ1-1; 7 bases agree with TRBD1. The CDR3 runs 12 residues. With 1 base clipped from V and 4 bases from J, the junction kept 0 bases outside the gene matches. Looked up from germline, CDR1 is GTSNPN and CDR2 is SVGIG (reference sequence).

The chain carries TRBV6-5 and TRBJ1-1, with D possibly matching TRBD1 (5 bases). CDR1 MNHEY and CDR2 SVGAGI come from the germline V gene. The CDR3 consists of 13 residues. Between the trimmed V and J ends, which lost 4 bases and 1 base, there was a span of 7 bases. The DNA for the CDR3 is TGTGCCAGCAGTTTCGGGGGGAACACTGAAGCTTTCTTT. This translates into CASSFGGNTEAFF.

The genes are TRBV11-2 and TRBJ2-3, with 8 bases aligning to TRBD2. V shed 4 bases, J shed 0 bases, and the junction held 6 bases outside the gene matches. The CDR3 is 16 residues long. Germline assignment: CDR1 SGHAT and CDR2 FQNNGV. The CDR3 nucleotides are TGTGCCAGCAGCTCGAGGGGCGGGGGGAGCACAGATACGCAGTATTTT. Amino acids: CASSSRGGGSTDTQYF. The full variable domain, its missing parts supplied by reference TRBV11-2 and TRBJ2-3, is EAGVAQSPRYKIIEKRQSVAFWCNPISGHATLYWYQQILGQGPKLLIQFQNNGVVDDSQLPKDRFSAERLKGVDSTLKIQPAKLEDSAVYLCASSSRGGGSTDTQYFGPGTRLTVL.

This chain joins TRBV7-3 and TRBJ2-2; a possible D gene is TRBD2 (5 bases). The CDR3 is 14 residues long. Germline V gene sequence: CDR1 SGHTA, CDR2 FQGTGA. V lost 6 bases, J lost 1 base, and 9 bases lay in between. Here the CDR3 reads CASRDSWNTGELFF. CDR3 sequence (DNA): TGTGCCAGCAGGGACTCTTGGAACACCGGGGAGCTGTTTTTT.

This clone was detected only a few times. The CDR3 protein is CASRYPGTGELFF. The CDR3 nucleotides read TGTGCCAGCAGATACCCGGGTACCGGGGAGCTGTTTTTT. V is TRBV6-5 and J is TRBJ2-2; D is unclear. The CDR3 is 13 amino acids. From germline, CDR1 is MNHEY and CDR2 SVGAGI. Trimming pared 6 bases from V and 5 bases from J, leaving 10 bases between.

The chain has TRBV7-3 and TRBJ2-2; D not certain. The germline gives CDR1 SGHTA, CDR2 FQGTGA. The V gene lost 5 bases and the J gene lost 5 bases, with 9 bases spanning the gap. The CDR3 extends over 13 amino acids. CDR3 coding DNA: TGTGCCAGCAGCACCGAGGTAACCGGGGAGCTGTTTTTT. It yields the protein CASSTEVTGELFF.

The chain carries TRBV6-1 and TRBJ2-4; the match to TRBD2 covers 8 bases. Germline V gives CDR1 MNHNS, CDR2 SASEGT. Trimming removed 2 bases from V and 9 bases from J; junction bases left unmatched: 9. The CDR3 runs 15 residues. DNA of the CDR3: TGTGCCAGCAGTGAAATATCCCGGGGGGGCAGCATTCAGTACTTC. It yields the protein CASSEISRGGSIQYF.

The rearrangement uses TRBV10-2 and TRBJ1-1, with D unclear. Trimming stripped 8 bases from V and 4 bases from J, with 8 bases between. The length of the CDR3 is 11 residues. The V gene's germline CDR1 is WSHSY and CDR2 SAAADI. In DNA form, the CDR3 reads TGCGCCAGCGCGGCGGCCACTGAAGCTTTCTTT. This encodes CASAAATEAFF.

The CDR3 loop is CASSSGLAGNNEQFF. Here the CDR3 DNA reads TGTGCCAGCAGTTCGGGACTAGCGGGAAACAATGAGCAGTTCTTC. The V call is TRBV6-5, the J call TRBJ2-1; 13 bases are a match to TRBD2. There are 15 residues in the CDR3. CDR1 is MNHEY and CDR2 is SVGAGI in the germline V gene. J gave up 5 bases and V 4 bases, and 2 bases lay outside the gene matches.

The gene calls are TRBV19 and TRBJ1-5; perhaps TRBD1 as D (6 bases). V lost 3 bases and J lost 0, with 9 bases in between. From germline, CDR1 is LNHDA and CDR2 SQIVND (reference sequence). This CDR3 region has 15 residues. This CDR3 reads CASSINRDSNQPQHF. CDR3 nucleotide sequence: TGTGCCAGTAGTATTAACAGGGATAGCAATCAGCCCCAGCATTTT.

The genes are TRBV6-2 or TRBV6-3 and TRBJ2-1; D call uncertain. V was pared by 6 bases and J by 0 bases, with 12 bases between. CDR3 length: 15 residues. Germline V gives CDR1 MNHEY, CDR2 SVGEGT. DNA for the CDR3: TGTGCCAGCAGCTCGACTCTCAGCTCCTACAATGAGCAGTTCTTC. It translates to CASSSTLSSYNEQFF.

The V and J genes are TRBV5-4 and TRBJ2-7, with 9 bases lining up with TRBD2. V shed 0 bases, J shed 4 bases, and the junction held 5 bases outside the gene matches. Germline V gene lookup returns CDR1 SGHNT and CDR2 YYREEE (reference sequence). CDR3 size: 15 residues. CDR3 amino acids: CASSLDPSGIYEQYF. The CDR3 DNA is TGTGCCAGCAGCTTGGACCCTAGCGGGATTTACGAGCAGTACTTC.

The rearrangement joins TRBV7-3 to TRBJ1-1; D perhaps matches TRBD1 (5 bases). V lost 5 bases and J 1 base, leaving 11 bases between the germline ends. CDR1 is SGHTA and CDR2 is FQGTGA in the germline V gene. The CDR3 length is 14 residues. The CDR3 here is CASSPSGQNTEAFF. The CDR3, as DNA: TGTGCCAGCAGCCCCTCAGGACAGAACACTGAAGCTTTCTTT.

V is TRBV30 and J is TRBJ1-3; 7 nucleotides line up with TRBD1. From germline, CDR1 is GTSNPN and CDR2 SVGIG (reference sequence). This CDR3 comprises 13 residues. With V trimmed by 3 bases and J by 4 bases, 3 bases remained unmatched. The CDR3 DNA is TGTGCCTGGAGAGGGACAGTCGGAAACACCATATATTTT. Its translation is CAWRGTVGNTIYF.

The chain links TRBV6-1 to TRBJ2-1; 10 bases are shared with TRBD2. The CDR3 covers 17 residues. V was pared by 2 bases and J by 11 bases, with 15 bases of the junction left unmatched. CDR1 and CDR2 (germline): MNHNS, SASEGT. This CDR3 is CASSEKISALAGEKQFF. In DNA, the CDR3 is TGTGCCAGCAGTGAAAAAATTTCGGCGCTAGCGGGAGAAAAGCAGTTCTTC.

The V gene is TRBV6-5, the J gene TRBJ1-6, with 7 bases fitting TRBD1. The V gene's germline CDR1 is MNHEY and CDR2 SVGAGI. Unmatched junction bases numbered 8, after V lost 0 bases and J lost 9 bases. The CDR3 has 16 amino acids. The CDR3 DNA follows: TGTGCCAGCAGTTACTCGTCCCCCCGGGACAGTTCACCCCTCCACTTT. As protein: CASSYSSPRDSSPLHF.

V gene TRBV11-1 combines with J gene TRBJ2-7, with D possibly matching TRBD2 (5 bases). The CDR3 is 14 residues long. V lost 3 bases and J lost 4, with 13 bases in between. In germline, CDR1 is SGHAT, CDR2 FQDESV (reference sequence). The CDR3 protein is CASSFGKGKYEQYF. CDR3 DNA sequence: TGTGCCAGCAGCTTCGGGAAGGGAAAATACGAGCAGTACTTC. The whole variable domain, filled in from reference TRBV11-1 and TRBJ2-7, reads EAEVAQSPRYKITEKSQAVAFWCDPISGHATLYWYRQILGQGPELLVQFQDESVVDDSQLPKDRFSAERLKGVDSTLKIQPAELGDSAMYLCASSFGKGKYEQYFGPGTRLTVT.

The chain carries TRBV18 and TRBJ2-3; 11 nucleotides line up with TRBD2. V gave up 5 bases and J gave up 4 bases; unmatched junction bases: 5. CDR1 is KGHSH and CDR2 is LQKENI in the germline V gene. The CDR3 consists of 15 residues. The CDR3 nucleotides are TGTGCCAGCTCAGTGACTAGCGGGACTTCAGATACGCAGTATTTT. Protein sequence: CASSVTSGTSDTQYF.

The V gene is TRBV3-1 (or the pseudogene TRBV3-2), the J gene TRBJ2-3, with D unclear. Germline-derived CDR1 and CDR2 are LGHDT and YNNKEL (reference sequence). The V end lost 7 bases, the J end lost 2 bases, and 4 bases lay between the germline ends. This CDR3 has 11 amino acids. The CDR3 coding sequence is TGTGCCAGCACAGACACAGATACGCAGTATTTT. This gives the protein CASTDTDTQYF.

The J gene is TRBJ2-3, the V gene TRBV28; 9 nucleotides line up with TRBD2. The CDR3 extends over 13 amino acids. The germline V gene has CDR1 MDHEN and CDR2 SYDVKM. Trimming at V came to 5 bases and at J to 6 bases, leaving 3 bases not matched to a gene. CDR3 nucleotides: TGTGCCAGCAGTGTTAGCGGGAGCGATACGCAGTATTTT. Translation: CASSVSGSDTQYF.

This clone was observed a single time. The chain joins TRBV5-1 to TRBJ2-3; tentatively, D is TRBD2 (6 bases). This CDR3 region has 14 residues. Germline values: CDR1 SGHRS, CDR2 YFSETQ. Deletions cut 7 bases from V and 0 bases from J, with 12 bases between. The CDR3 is CASSIAASTDTQYF. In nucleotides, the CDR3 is TGCGCCAGCTCGATAGCGGCTAGCACAGATACGCAGTATTTT. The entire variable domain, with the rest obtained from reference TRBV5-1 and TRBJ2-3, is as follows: KAGVTQTPRYLIKTRGQQVTLSCSPISGHRSVSWYQQTPGQGLQFLFEYFSETQRNKGNFPGRFSGRQFSNSRSEMNVSTLELGDSALYLCASSIAASTDTQYFGPGTRLTVL.

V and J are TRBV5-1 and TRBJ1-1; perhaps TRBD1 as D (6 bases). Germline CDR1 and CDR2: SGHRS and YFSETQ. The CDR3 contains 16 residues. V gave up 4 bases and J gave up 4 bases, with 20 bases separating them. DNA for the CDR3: TGCGCCAGCAGCCAGAGCGGCAGGGGCCGGGGCACTGAAGCTTTCTTT. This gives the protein CASSQSGRGRGTEAFF.

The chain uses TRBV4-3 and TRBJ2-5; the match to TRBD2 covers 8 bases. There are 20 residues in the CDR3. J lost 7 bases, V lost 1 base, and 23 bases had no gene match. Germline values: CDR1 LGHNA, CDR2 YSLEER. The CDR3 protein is CASSQGPLYGGVGKAGTQYF. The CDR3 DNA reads TGCGCCAGCAGCCAAGGGCCCCTCTACGGGGGGGTAGGAAAAGCGGGGACCCAGTACTTC.

The CDR3 sequence is CASSIQGYYEQYF. In DNA form, the CDR3 reads TGTGCCAGTAGTATTCAGGGCTACTACGAGCAGTACTTC. The chain employs TRBV19 and TRBJ2-7, with a tentative D call TRBD1 (5 bases). Germline-derived CDR1 and CDR2 are LNHDA and SQIVND (reference sequence). V lost 3 bases, J lost 3 bases, and 9 bases lay in between. The CDR3 runs 13 residues.

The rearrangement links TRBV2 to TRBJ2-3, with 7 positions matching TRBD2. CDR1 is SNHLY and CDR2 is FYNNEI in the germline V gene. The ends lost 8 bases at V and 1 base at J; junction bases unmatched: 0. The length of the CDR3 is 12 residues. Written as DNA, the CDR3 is TGTGCCAGCGGGGGGGGCACAGATACGCAGTATTTT. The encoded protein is CASGGGTDTQYF.

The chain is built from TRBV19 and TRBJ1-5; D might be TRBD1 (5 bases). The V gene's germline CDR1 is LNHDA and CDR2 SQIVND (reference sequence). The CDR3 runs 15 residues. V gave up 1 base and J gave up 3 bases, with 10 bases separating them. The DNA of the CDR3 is TGTGCCAGTAGTATAGTGGGGGAGGCCAATCAGCCCCAGCATTTT. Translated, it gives CASSIVGEANQPQHF.

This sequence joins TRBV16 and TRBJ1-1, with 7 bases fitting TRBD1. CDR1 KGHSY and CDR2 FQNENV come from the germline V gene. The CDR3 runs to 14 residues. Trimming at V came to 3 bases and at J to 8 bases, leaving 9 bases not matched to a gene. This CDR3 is CASSHPGQPFEAFF. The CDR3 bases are TGTGCCAGCAGCCACCCGGGACAGCCGTTCGAAGCTTTCTTT.

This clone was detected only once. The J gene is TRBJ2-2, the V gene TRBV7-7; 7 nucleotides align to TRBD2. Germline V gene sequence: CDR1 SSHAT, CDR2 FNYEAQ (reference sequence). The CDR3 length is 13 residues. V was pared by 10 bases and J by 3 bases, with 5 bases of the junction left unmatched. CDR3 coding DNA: TGTGCCACCCGGGACTACGACACCGGGGAGCTGTTTTTT. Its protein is CATRDYDTGELFF. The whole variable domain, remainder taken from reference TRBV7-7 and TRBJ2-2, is GAGVSQSPRYKVTKRGQDVTLRCDPISSHATLYWYQQALGQGPEFLTYFNYEAQPDKSGLPSDRFSAERPEGSISTLTIQRTEQRDSAMYRCATRDYDTGELFFGEGSRLTVL.

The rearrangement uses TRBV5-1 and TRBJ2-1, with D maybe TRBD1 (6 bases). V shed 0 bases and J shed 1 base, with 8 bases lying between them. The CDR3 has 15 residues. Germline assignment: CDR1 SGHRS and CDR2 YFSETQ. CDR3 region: CASSLEGTSYNEQFF. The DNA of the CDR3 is TGCGCCAGCAGCTTGGAGGGGACATCCTACAATGAGCAGTTCTTC.

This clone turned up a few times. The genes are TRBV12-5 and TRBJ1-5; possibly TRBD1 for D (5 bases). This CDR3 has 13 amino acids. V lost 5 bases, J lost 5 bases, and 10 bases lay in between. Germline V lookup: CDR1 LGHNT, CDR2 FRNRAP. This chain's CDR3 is CASGVGRDQPQHF. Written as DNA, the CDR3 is TGTGCTAGTGGTGTGGGACGGGATCAGCCCCAGCATTTT.